This T cell receptor (beta chain) was documented in a study of OX40 agonist ivuxolimab in advanced cancers. Study-wide background: Participants averaged about 60 years of age (range about 23 to 80) and were 82.7% male.

Patients were ruled out by autoimmune disease history or systemic immunosuppression. Blood got drawn at baseline, again on cycle 4 day 1, and then on cycle 7 day 1. Study outcomes and limitations: On average, a greater number of expanded clones characterised CD8+ T cells relative to CD4+.

Notes on this clone: Its antigen is undetermined.

The CDR3 totals 17 residues. The V gene end was trimmed by 2 bases and the J gene end by 6 bases; junction bases not matched to a gene: 9. Germline loops: CDR1 LGHNT, CDR2 FRNRAP. The protocol was immunoSEQ multiplex PCR, while the TCRdb copy is restricted to in-frame clones and leaves out a portion. Of 48,000 or so clones listed, about nine tenths were seen once; the top ten hold more than 6.5%. The origin of this receptor is an adult with an advanced solid tumor such as melanoma, head and neck, liver or kidney cancer. The chain couples TRBV12-5 to TRBJ1-4, with 10 bases identical to TRBD1. Here the sequenced sample was CD4+ or CD8+ T cells sorted from blood, taken in a trial of the OX40 agonist ivuxolimab. This CDR3 reads CASGLFTRQGAHEKLFF. Here the CDR3 DNA reads TGTGCTAGTGGTTTGTTTACTAGACAGGGGGCGCATGAAAAACTGTTTTTT.